The 6 T cell receptor beta chains presented below share a single source sample, sequenced in a study of T cells in Graves' hyperthyroidism and ophthalmopathy. TCR beta CDR3 regions were amplified from RNA. The HTBI primer set drove a first-round RT-PCR of the TCR CDR3. TCRdb re-analysed the multiplex PCR reads in MiXCR, keeping a single row per CDR3 protein. Of about 46,000 distinct CDR3 sequences listed, roughly 49% were seen once; the top ten hold 30% to 35%. The sample was peripheral blood or thyroid tissue (not recorded which). The receptors were gathered from a woman between 45 and 60 years old with Graves' hyperthyroidism.

In this sample, this clonotype turned up many times. The chain joins TRBV7-8 to TRBJ2-5; D remains ambiguous. The CDR3 loop spans 16 amino acids. In germline, CDR1 is SGHVS, CDR2 FQNEAQ. Trimming took 5 bases from V and 4 from J, leaving 20 bases between them. CDR3 region: CASSQIFQRSIETQYF. The DNA for the CDR3 is TGTGCCAGCAGCCAAATTTTTCAGCGTAGTATAGAGACCCAGTACTTC.

This clonotype has a handful of counts. This rearrangement joins TRBV10-3 to TRBJ2-7, with D tentatively TRBD1 or TRBD2 (6 bases each). Trimming pared 10 bases from V and 1 base from J, leaving 8 bases between. This CDR3 spans 11 amino acids. From germline, CDR1 is ENHRY and CDR2 SYGVKD. CDR3 loop: CASGTSYEQYF. The CDR3, as DNA: TGTGCCAGCGGGACATCCTACGAGCAGTACTTC.

The chain combines TRBV10-3 with TRBJ1-5, with D uncertain. CDR1 is ENHRY, CDR2 SYGVKD, per germline. CDR3 length equals 15 residues. The V end lost 4 bases, the J end lost 5 bases, and 15 bases lay between the germline ends. The CDR3 sequence is CAISAGSLGYQPQHF. The CDR3 DNA is TGTGCCATCAGTGCAGGCTCCCTAGGCTATCAGCCCCAGCATTTT.

In this sample, this clonotype turned up once. The chain employs TRBV10-3 and TRBJ1-1, with TRBD1 as a possible D gene (5 bases). This CDR3 is built from 17 residues. The V gene lost 6 bases and the J gene lost 4 bases, with 24 bases spanning the gap. Per germline, CDR1 ENHRY and CDR2 SYGVKD. The CDR3 spells CAIRAAGSAGKTTEAFF. The CDR3 nucleotides read TGTGCCATCAGGGCCGCAGGGTCTGCCGGAAAGACCACTGAAGCTTTCTTT.

The gene calls are TRBV24-1 and TRBJ2-5; TRBD2 aligns across 11 bases. J was trimmed by 1 base and V by 1 base; bases with no gene match: 4. The CDR3 is made up of 17 amino acids. Looked up from germline, CDR1 is KGHDR and CDR2 is SFDVKD. The CDR3: CATSDFGTSGVQETQYF. The CDR3 coding sequence is TGTGCCACCAGTGATTTCGGGACTAGCGGAGTCCAAGAGACCCAGTACTTC.

The V gene is TRBV11-1, the J gene TRBJ1-5, with D perhaps TRBD1 (6 bases). This CDR3 contains 14 residues. Germline CDR1 SGHAT, CDR2 FQDESV (reference sequence). V lost 4 bases and J 4 bases, leaving 11 bases between the germline ends. CDR3 residues: CASSWEGGNQPQHF. As DNA, the CDR3 is TGTGCCAGCAGCTGGGAGGGGGGGAATCAGCCCCAGCATTTT. Full variable domain (missing parts from reference TRBV11-1 and TRBJ1-5): EAEVAQSPRYKITEKSQAVAFWCDPISGHATLYWYRQILGQGPELLVQFQDESVVDDSQLPKDRFSAERLKGVDSTLKIQPAELGDSAMYLCASSWEGGNQPQHFGDGTRLSIL.